A single sample is the source of the 24 T cell receptor beta chains below, sequenced in a study of blood T cell repertoires in COVID-19. This table comes from immunoSEQ multiplex PCR, and its TCRdb copy is limited to in-frame clones, with some not included. Here the sample spans around 240,000 clones, about 84% being singletons. Sample: PBMCs or T cells enriched from blood (not recorded which). The receptors were gathered from a woman between 45 and 60 years old who had recovered from COVID-19.

The chain is built from TRBV10-1 and TRBJ1-3; D remains unclear. Germline CDR1 and CDR2: WNHNN and SYGVQD (reference sequence). V lost 6 bases to trimming and J lost 6 bases, with 15 bases between them. This CDR3 has 14 residues. This CDR3 reads CASRRDNFENTIYF. In DNA form, the CDR3 reads TGCGCCAGCAGAAGAGACAATTTCGAAAACACCATATATTTT.

This clone came up once. The chain joins TRBV4-2 to TRBJ1-3; no reliable D call. In germline, CDR1 is LGHNA, CDR2 YNFKEQ. There are 16 residues in the CDR3. The V and J ends lost 0 bases and 3 bases respectively, with 12 bases between them. CDR3 bases: TGTGCCAGCAGCCAAGAAATCGCCCACGGTGGAAACACCATATATTTT. Translated, it gives CASSQEIAHGGNTIYF.

This clone was seen only once. The CDR3 region is CASGNSGQGYEKLFF. For the CDR3, the DNA is TGTGCTAGTGGAAACTCGGGACAGGGATATGAAAAACTGTTTTTT. The chain combines TRBV12-5 with TRBJ1-4, with 9 bases fitting TRBD1. CDR3 length: 15 residues. Germline assignment: CDR1 LGHNT and CDR2 FRNRAP. V was clipped by 6 bases and J by 6 bases; unmatched bases: 8.

The chain is built from TRBV5-1 and TRBJ2-4; 8 nucleotides match TRBD1. Germline-derived CDR1 and CDR2 are SGHRS and YFSETQ. The CDR3 is 16 amino acids. Losses at the gene ends were 1 base for V and 2 bases for J; bases not matched to a gene: 5. The CDR3 protein is CASSLYGQGSKNIQYF. Written as DNA, the CDR3 is TGCGCCAGCAGCTTGTATGGACAGGGATCCAAAAACATTCAGTACTTC.

This chain uses TRBV11-3 with TRBJ2-5; 7 bases align to TRBD2. CDR1 and CDR2 (germline): SGHNT, YENEEA. This CDR3 contains 14 residues. The V segment lost 3 bases and the J segment 0 bases; nucleotides outside the gene matches: 1. The CDR3 nucleotides are TGTGCCAGCAGCTTTGGGACTAACCAAGAGACCCAGTACTTC. Translation gives CASSFGTNQETQYF.

V usage is TRBV6-5 and J usage is TRBJ1-2, with 10 bases lining up with TRBD1. Germline CDR1 MNHEY, CDR2 SVGAGI. The CDR3 totals 12 residues. J gave up 6 bases and V 8 bases, and 3 bases lay outside the gene matches. For the CDR3, the DNA is TGTGCCAGCGGGACAGGGGTTAATGGCTACACCTTC. It codes for CASGTGVNGYTF.

This clone appeared a single time. V usage is TRBV30 and J usage is TRBJ2-4, with D perhaps TRBD1 (5 bases). V lost 2 bases, J lost 0 bases, and 17 bases lay in between. Germline V gives CDR1 GTSNPN, CDR2 SVGIG (reference sequence). There are 17 residues in the CDR3. The CDR3 DNA is TGTGCCTGGAGTTCCAGGGTGGGGCGTGGAGCCAAAAACATTCAGTACTTC. As protein: CAWSSRVGRGAKNIQYF.

The chain is built from TRBV4-2 and TRBJ1-5; maybe TRBD1 (5 bases). CDR3 length: 16 amino acids. V was shortened by 1 base and J by 1 base, with 11 bases between the two germline ends. In germline, CDR1 is LGHNA, CDR2 YNFKEQ. The CDR3 DNA reads as TGTGCCAGCAGCCAAGTGGCGGGGCAGAGCAATCAGCCCCAGCATTTT. Protein sequence: CASSQVAGQSNQPQHF.

A remark on this clone: The junction does not match germline at one end; this may be a read error. The gene calls are TRBV4-2 and TRBJ1-4; maybe TRBD1 (6 bases). Looked up from germline, CDR1 is LGHNA and CDR2 is YNFKEQ. The CDR3 totals 15 residues. This CDR3 is CASSPQDRTHEKLFF. CDR3 DNA sequence: TGTGCCAGCAGCCCGCAGGACAGAACTCATGAAAAACTGTTTTTT.

The rearrangement joins TRBV30 to TRBJ1-2; D might be TRBD1 (5 bases). The CDR3 totals 13 residues. CDR1 is GTSNPN, CDR2 SVGIG, per germline (reference sequence). Trimming shortened V by 2 bases and J by 1 base, and 8 bases separated the two germline ends. CDR3 DNA sequence: TGTGCCTGGAGTCCAGGGATTAACTATGGCTACACCTTC. Its translation is CAWSPGINYGYTF. Using reference TRBV30 and TRBJ1-2 for the parts outside the CDR3, the full variable domain is SQTIHQWPATLVQPVGSPLSLECTVEGTSNPNLYWYRQAAGRGLQLLFYSVGIGQISSEVPQNLSASRPQDRQFILSSKKLLLSDSGFYLCAWSPGINYGYTFGSGTRLTVV.

This chain joins TRBV5-5 and TRBJ2-1; D is possibly TRBD2 (6 bases). This CDR3 contains 15 residues. The V gene's germline CDR1 is SGHKS and CDR2 YYEKEE (reference sequence). The V gene lost 0 bases and the J gene lost 4 bases, with 11 bases spanning the gap. The CDR3: CASSLVGAGYNEQFF. The CDR3 DNA is TGTGCCAGCAGCTTGGTAGGGGCGGGATACAATGAGCAGTTCTTC.

The chain couples TRBV29-1 to TRBJ1-2, with 10 bases aligning to TRBD1. Germline CDR1 SQVTM, CDR2 ANQGSEA. V gave up 7 bases and J gave up 8 bases; unmatched junction bases: 10. The CDR3 runs to 13 residues. This chain's CDR3 is CSAKVGQGRGYTF. In nucleotides, the CDR3 is TGCAGCGCCAAAGTGGGACAGGGGAGAGGCTACACCTTC. Variable domain in full (rest from reference TRBV29-1 and TRBJ1-2): SAVISQKPSRDICQRGTSLTIQCQVDSQVTMMFWYRQQPGQSLTLIATANQGSEATYESGFVIDKFPISRPNLTFSTLTVSNMSPEDSSIYLCSAKVGQGRGYTFGSGTRLTVV.

The CDR3 sequence is CASSFDWGGGGYTF. CDR3 sequence (DNA): TGTGCCAGCAGCTTCGATTGGGGGGGCGGAGGCTACACCTTC. The chain couples TRBV7-2 to TRBJ1-2; possibly TRBD1 for D (6 bases). This CDR3 spans 14 amino acids. CDR1 is SGHTA, CDR2 FQGNSA, per germline. Trimming removed 3 bases from V and 8 bases from J, with 16 bases in between.

CDR3 amino acids: CASSIGNGGYTF. DNA of the CDR3: TGCGCCAGCAGTATCGGGAATGGAGGCTACACCTTC. V usage is TRBV4-1 and J usage is TRBJ1-2, with D unresolved. The CDR3 has 12 residues. V lost 6 bases and J lost 8, with 13 bases in between. Per germline, CDR1 MGHRA and CDR2 YSYEKL.

In its sample, this clone was seen once. The chain is built from TRBV24-1 and TRBJ2-5, with 7 bases matching TRBD1. With 3 bases clipped from V and 1 base from J, the junction kept 4 bases outside the gene matches. The CDR3 is 15 amino acids. Germline V lookup: CDR1 KGHDR, CDR2 SFDVKD. The CDR3 DNA reads TGTGCCACCAGTGATCCAAGGGGGCCCCAAGAGACCCAGTACTTC. It specifies CATSDPRGPQETQYF.

The CDR3 protein is CASRSQGRFTYGYTF. The CDR3 region has the DNA TGTGCCAGCAGATCACAGGGGAGATTTACCTATGGCTACACCTTC. V gene TRBV6-5 combines with J gene TRBJ1-2, with 7 positions matching TRBD1. CDR3 length: 15 residues. CDR1 is MNHEY, CDR2 SVGAGI, per germline. The trim removed 6 bases at V and 4 bases at J, leaving 11 bases unmatched.

The rearrangement uses TRBV7-8 and TRBJ2-7, with TRBD1 identical over 12 bases. The V gene end was trimmed by 1 base and the J gene end by 3 bases; junction bases not matched to a gene: 4. This CDR3 region has 16 residues. Germline lookup yields CDR1 SGHVS and CDR2 FQNEAQ. CDR3 DNA: TGTGCCAGCAGCTTAGGGGACAGGGGGCGCTACTACGAGCAGTACTTC. This translates into CASSLGDRGRYYEQYF. Full variable domain (missing parts from reference TRBV7-8 and TRBJ2-7): GAGVSQSPRYKVAKRGQDVALRCDPISGHVSLFWYQQALGQGPEFLTYFQNEAQLDKSGLPSDRFFAERPEGSVSTLKIQRTQQEDSAVYLCASSLGDRGRYYEQYFGPGTRLTVT.

The chain employs TRBV4-1 and TRBJ2-4; the D is unclear. Trimming took 3 bases from V and 0 from J, leaving 6 bases between them. This CDR3 is built from 14 residues. Looked up from germline, CDR1 is MGHRA and CDR2 is YSYEKL. CDR3 DNA sequence: TGCGCCAGCAGCCAGCAGATAGCCAAAAACATTCAGTACTTC. Protein sequence: CASSQQIAKNIQYF.

The rearrangement joins TRBV15 to TRBJ2-7; weak D call: TRBD1 (5 bases). The V gene's germline CDR1 is LNHNV and CDR2 YYDKDF (reference sequence). V lost 3 bases to trimming and J lost 7 bases, with 10 bases between them. The CDR3 extends over 12 amino acids. CDR3 nucleotide sequence: TGTGCCACCAGCAGTTTGCAGGGTGAGCAGTACTTC. The encoded protein is CATSSLQGEQYF.

The chain has TRBV4-3 and TRBJ1-1, with D unclear. V shed 1 base and J shed 8 bases, with 14 bases lying between them. Germline CDR1 LGHNA, CDR2 YSLEER. CDR3 length equals 14 residues. The CDR3 spells CASSQVGGIEEAFF. CDR3 DNA: TGCGCCAGCAGCCAAGTTGGAGGGATCGAAGAAGCTTTCTTT.

This clone was recorded only once. V and J are TRBV11-2 and TRBJ2-3, with 9 positions matching TRBD1. The CDR3 loop spans 16 amino acids. Germline V gene sequence: CDR1 SGHAT, CDR2 FQNNGV. The V and J ends lost 5 bases and 1 base, in that order; junction bases with no gene match: 7. CDR3 nucleotide sequence: TGTGCCAGCAGCCCCGGACAGGGGATTGGCACAGATACGCAGTATTTT. Protein: CASSPGQGIGTDTQYF.

The chain joins TRBV23-1 to TRBJ2-2, with 12 bases lining up with TRBD2. TRBV23-1 is an open reading frame whose function is uncertain. V was clipped by 5 bases and J by 2 bases; unmatched bases: 3. The CDR3 extends over 16 amino acids. CDR3 region: CASSALAGGNTGELFF. CDR3 nucleotide sequence: TGCGCCAGCAGTGCACTAGCGGGGGGAAACACCGGGGAGCTGTTTTTT.

The V gene is TRBV7-9, the J gene TRBJ2-7; TRBD2 matches 10 bases. CDR3 size: 16 residues. Germline assignment: CDR1 SEHNR and CDR2 FQNEAQ (reference sequence). The V gene end was trimmed by 1 base and the J gene end by 4 bases; junction bases not matched to a gene: 7. The chain's CDR3 is CASSLGTSGIIYEQYF. The CDR3 coding sequence is TGTGCCAGCAGCTTAGGAACTAGCGGGATTATTTACGAGCAGTACTTC.

This rearrangement joins TRBV7-2 to TRBJ2-3; 11 bases agree with TRBD2. Per germline, CDR1 SGHTA and CDR2 FQGNSA. This CDR3 has 17 amino acids. Losses at the gene ends were 5 bases for V and 0 bases for J; bases not matched to a gene: 7. CDR3 amino acids: CASSRGLAAQSTDTQYF. The CDR3 DNA sequence: TGTGCCAGCAGCAGGGGACTAGCGGCCCAAAGCACAGATACGCAGTATTTT.